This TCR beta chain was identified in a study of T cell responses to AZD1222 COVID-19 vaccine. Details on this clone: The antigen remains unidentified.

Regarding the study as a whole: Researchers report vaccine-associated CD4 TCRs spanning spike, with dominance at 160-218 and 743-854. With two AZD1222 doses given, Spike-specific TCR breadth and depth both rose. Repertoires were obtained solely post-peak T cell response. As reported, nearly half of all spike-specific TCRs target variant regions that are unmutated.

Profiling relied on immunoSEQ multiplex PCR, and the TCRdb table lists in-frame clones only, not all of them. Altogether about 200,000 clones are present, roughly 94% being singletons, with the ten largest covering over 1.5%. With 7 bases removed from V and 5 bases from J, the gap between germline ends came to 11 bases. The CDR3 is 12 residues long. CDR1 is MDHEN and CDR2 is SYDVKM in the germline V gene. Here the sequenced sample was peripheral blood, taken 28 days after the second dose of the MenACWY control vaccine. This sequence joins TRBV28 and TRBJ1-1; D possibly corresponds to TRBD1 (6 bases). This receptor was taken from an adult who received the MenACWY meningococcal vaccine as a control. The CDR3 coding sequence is TGTGCCAGCAATGGGGGGCTGACTGAAGCTTTCTTT. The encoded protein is CASNGGLTEAFF.